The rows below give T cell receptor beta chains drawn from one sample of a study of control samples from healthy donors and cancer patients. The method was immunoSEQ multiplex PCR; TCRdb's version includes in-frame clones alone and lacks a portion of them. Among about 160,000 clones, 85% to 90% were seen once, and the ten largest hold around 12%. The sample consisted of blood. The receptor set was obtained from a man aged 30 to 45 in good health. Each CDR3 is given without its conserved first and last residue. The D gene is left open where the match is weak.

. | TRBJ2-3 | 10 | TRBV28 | ASSFTADTQY
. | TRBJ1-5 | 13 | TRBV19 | ASSRGGNSNQPQH
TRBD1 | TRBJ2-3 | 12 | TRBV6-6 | ASSYGQGTDTQY
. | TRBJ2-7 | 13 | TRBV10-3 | AISPGTWGSSEQY
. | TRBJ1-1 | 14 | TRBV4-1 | ASSQGMPPGKTEAF
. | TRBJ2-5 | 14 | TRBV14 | ASSPRRSSFQETQY
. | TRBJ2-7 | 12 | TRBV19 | ASSIGTSSYEQY
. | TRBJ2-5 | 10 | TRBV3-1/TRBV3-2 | ASNGQYETQY
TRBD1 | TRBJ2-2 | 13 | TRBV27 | ASSTRDRASGELF
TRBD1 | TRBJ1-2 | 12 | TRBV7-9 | AEGREGQALGYT
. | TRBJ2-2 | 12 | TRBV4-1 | ASSHGAGTGELF
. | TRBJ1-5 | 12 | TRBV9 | ASSVAEGSEPQH
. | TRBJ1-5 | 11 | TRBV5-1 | ASSLGGDQPQH
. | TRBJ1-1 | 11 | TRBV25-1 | ASSEVGSTEAF
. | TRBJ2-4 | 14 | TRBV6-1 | ASSDPRGAGKNIQY
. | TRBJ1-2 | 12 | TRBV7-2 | ASSPLGGSYGYT
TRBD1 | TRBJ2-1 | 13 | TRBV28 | ASRTGGEGRDEQF
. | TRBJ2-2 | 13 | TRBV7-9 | ASSPSGGVTGELF
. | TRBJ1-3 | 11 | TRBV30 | AWALRNPNTIY
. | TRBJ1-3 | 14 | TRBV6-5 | ASSYSADGRGNTIY
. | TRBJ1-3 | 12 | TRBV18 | ASSPGQEGNTIY
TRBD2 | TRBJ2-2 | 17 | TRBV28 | ASLKPRAGGPTNTGELF